This note documents a single T cell receptor beta chain sequence. A read error may be the cause here, since a much bigger clone is one base away. The sample originates from a study of T-cell reconstitution after alpha-beta-depleted transplantation in children. Unique molecular identifiers were used to barcode this TCRbeta library. From the PCR reads, TCRdb called clonotypes with MiXCR, one entry per CDR3 protein. The sample has more than 90,000 distinct CDR3 sequences, 6.5% to 8.5% seen once; the top ten hold 6.9%. The length of the CDR3 is 10 residues. CDR1 SEHNR and CDR2 FQNEAQ come from the germline V gene (reference sequence).

This TCR was sampled from a human donor who donated a stem cell graft to a child with congenital amegakaryocytic thrombocytopenia. The input for sequencing was PBMCs from the stem cell graft donor, taken from the stem cell graft. The chain couples TRBV7-9 to TRBJ2-7, with D perhaps matching TRBD1 (6 bases). CDR3 amino acids: CVSRGPEQYF. The CDR3, as DNA: TGTGTCAGCAGGGGACCCGAGCAGTACTTC.